Each of the 14 T cell receptor beta chains below was sequenced from the same sample in a study of spatial heterogeneity in lung cancer. Whole-study results and caveats: In tumors, expanded intratumoral alpha and beta TCR counts tracked mutation counts.

For these TCRs, the target antigens are not known. Time point reported: sample taken at primary tumor resection. MiXCR, run by TCRdb on the 5' RACE reads, gives a single entry per CDR3 protein. The table has roughly 9,800 distinct CDR3 sequences, less than 65% seen once. This specimen consisted of lung tumor tissue, obtained at surgery. The receptors come from a female donor with early-stage non-small cell lung cancer.

To note about this clonotype: This beta chain lies outside the target of a library built for alpha chains; its clone size means little. The chain joins TRBV12-3 or TRBV12-4 to TRBJ1-2; a weak D match, TRBD1 (6 bases). The CDR3 has 12 amino acids. V was clipped by 5 bases and J by 4 bases, with 8 bases between them. CDR3 loop: CASSKQGYGYTF. CDR3 in DNA: TGTGCCAGCAGTAAACAGGGCTATGGCTACACCTTC.

Notes on this clonotype: Because this beta chain is a stray read in a library intended to capture alpha chains, its abundance should not be given much weight. This chain links TRBV6-5 with TRBJ1-6; D is ambiguous. Trimming pared 6 bases from V and 10 bases from J, leaving 22 bases between. CDR1 is MNHEY, CDR2 SVGAGI, per germline. The CDR3 is 16 amino acids. The CDR3 sequence is CASSPPRAGSESPLHF. The CDR3 DNA reads TGTGCCAGCAGCCCACCCCGGGCAGGTTCAGAATCACCCCTCCACTTT.

With regard to this clonotype: This beta chain is an unintended read in a library built for alpha chains; its size means little. The chain carries TRBV27 and TRBJ2-7; no firm D call. Germline-derived CDR1 and CDR2 are MNHEY and SMNVEV (reference sequence). The CDR3 extends over 14 amino acids. Trimming removed 6 bases from V and 2 bases from J, with 14 bases in between. CDR3 sequence: CASRNNGVPYEQYF. In DNA form, the CDR3 reads TGTGCCAGCAGAAACAACGGAGTCCCCTACGAGCAGTACTTC.

This clonotype was counted a few times. With the library built for alpha chains, this beta chain is off target and its frequency is not meaningful. Here the CDR3 DNA reads TGTGCCAGCCGACTTGCTTCCTACAATGAGCAGTTCTTC. Its translation is CASRLASYNEQFF. This chain connects TRBV2 to TRBJ2-1, with unresolved D. Trimming pared 8 bases from V and 1 base from J, leaving 9 bases between. This CDR3 spans 13 amino acids. The germline V gene has CDR1 SNHLY and CDR2 FYNNEI.

This clonotype was counted a single time. Found in a library prepared for alpha chains, this beta chain is an off-target read, and its abundance has little meaning. The chain couples TRBV12-3 or TRBV12-4 to TRBJ1-4; D is unclear. This CDR3 contains 13 residues. V lost 6 bases to trimming and J lost 11 bases, with 16 bases between them. In nucleotides, the CDR3 is TGTGCCAGCAGCCCTAGAAGCCTGATGAAACTGTTTTTT. Its protein product is CASSPRSLMKLFF.

Points on this clonotype: This beta chain was picked up by a library intended for alpha chains and is off target, so its count carries little meaning. The rearrangement joins TRBV30 to TRBJ1-5; 10 nucleotides agree with TRBD1. Germline CDR1 GTSNPN, CDR2 SVGIG (reference sequence). The CDR3 loop spans 14 amino acids. V was pared by 2 bases and J by 7 bases, with 5 bases of the junction left unmatched. CDR3 loop: CAWSSGQGNQPQHF. In DNA, the CDR3 is TGTGCCTGGAGTTCGGGACAGGGGAACCAGCCCCAGCATTTT.

On this clonotype: Because the library targeted alpha chains, this beta chain is an off-target read whose size means little. The chain carries TRBV7-2 and TRBJ2-1, with 11 bases lining up with TRBD2. The ends lost 3 bases at V and 4 bases at J; junction bases unmatched: 5. There are 16 residues in the CDR3. CDR1 is SGHTA, CDR2 FQGNSA, per germline. The CDR3, as DNA: TGTGCCAGCAGCTTGGTAGGGACTAGCGGTTACAATGAGCAGTTCTTC. Translating it yields CASSLVGTSGYNEQFF. Based on the CDR3 plus reference TRBV7-2 and TRBJ2-1, the full variable domain is GAGVSQSPSNKVTEKGKDVELRCDPISGHTALYWYRQSLGQGLEFLIYFQGNSAPDKSGLPSDRFSAERTGGSVSTLTIQRTQQEDSAVYLCASSLVGTSGYNEQFFGPGTRLTVL.

Comments on this clonotype: This beta chain appears as a stray read in a library generated for alpha chains; its size is not informative. The chain has TRBV6-1 and TRBJ1-6; 12 positions match TRBD1. The CDR3 is made up of 17 amino acids. V dropped 7 bases and J dropped 1; count of bases not matched to a gene: 5. Germline V CDR1 and CDR2: MNHNS, SASEGT. CDR3 residues: CASIPGQGASYNSPLHF. The CDR3 nucleotides are TGTGCCAGCATTCCGGGACAGGGGGCTTCCTATAATTCACCCCTCCACTTT.

Worth noting for this clonotype: For a library built for alpha chains, this beta chain is a stray read; little rests on its size. V and J are TRBV7-6 and TRBJ1-4; D not resolved. Germline loops: CDR1 SGHVS, CDR2 FNYEAQ. V shed 4 bases and J shed 11 bases, with 11 bases lying between them. This CDR3 is built from 12 residues. The CDR3 DNA follows: TGTGCCAGCAGCTCCGAGCCCAGGAAACTGTTTTTT. Encoded protein: CASSSEPRKLFF.

Turning to this clonotype: Because the library targeted alpha chains, this beta chain is an off-target read whose size means little. The J gene is TRBJ2-7, the V gene TRBV6-5; unclear D gene. This CDR3 comprises 15 residues. CDR1 is MNHEY and CDR2 is SVGAGI in the germline V gene. Between the trimmed V and J ends, which lost 4 bases and 4 bases, there was a span of 17 bases. The CDR3 DNA sequence: TGTGCCAGCAGTTCACTCTCTCGAGGACGATACGAGCAGTACTTC. This translates into CASSSLSRGRYEQYF.

With regard to this clonotype: This beta chain lies outside the target of a library built for alpha chains; its clone size means little. The rearrangement uses TRBV12-3 or TRBV12-4 and TRBJ2-1; weak D call: TRBD1 (5 bases). The V end was cut by 5 bases, the J end by 3 bases, with 8 bases between. This CDR3 region has 13 residues. CDR3 sequence (DNA): TGTGCCAGCAGTCCCGACAGCTACAATGAGCAGTTCTTC. Amino acid sequence: CASSPDSYNEQFF.

In regard to this clonotype: A library made for alpha chains picked up this beta chain off target, so its size means little. CDR3 amino acids: CASSLHIGELFF. The DNA for the CDR3 is TGTGCCAGCAGTCTCCACATCGGGGAACTGTTTTTT. The rearrangement joins TRBV28 to TRBJ1-4; D is undetermined. This CDR3 comprises 12 residues. V lost 5 bases and J lost 12, with 13 bases in between. Germline V gene lookup returns CDR1 MDHEN and CDR2 SYDVKM.

Details on this clonotype: This beta chain is off target for a library built for alpha chains, so its abundance means little. This chain connects TRBV5-1 to TRBJ2-5; TRBD2 might be the D (6 bases). Germline CDR1 SGHRS, CDR2 YFSETQ. V dropped 0 bases and J dropped 1 base, with 13 bases sitting between them. CDR3 length equals 16 residues. The CDR3 coding sequence is TGCGCCAGCAGCTTGGCTCGAGCGGGTGGCCAAGAGACCCAGTACTTC. Residues: CASSLARAGGQETQYF.

Turning to this clonotype: The library was built for alpha chains, so this beta chain is an off-target read and its size means little. V usage is TRBV12-3 or TRBV12-4 and J usage is TRBJ1-3, with a weak D call TRBD1 (6 bases). This CDR3 spans 15 amino acids. V lost 5 bases and J 4 bases, leaving 15 bases between the germline ends. CDR3 protein: CASSLDRTFGNTIYF. Here the CDR3 DNA reads TGTGCCAGCAGTCTTGACAGGACCTTCGGAAACACCATATATTTT.